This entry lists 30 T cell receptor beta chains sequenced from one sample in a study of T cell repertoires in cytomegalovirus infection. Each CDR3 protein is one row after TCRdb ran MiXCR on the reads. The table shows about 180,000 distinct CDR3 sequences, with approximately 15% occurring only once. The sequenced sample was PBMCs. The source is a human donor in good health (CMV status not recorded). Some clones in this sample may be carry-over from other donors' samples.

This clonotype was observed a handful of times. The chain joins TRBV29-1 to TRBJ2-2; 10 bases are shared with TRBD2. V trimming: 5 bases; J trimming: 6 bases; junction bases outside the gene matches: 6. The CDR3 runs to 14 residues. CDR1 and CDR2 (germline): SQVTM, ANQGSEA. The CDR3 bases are TGCAGCGTTCTAGCGGGAGAAGGGGCCGGGGAGCTGTTTTTT. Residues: CSVLAGEGAGELFF.

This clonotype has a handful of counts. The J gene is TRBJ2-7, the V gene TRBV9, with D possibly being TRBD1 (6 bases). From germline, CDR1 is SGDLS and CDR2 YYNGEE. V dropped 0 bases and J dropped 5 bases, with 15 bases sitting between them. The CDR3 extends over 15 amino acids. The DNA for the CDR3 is TGTGCCAGCAGCGTAGACGGCAGGGGATCGAACGAGCAGTACTTC. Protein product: CASSVDGRGSNEQYF.

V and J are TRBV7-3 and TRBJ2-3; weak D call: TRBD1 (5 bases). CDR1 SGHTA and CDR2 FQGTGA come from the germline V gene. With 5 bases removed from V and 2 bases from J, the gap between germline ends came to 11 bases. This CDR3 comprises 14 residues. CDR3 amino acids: CASSARGYTDTQYF. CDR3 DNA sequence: TGTGCCAGCAGCGCTAGGGGCTACACAGATACGCAGTATTTT.

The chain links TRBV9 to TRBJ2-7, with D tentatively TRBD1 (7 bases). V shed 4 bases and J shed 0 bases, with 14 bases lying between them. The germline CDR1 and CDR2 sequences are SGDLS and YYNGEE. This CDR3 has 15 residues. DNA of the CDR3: TGTGCCAGCAGCCCGGAGGGGACAGCCTCCTACGAGCAGTACTTC. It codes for CASSPEGTASYEQYF. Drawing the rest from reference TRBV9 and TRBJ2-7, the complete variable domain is DSGVTQTPKHLITATGQRVTLRCSPRSGDLSVYWYQQSLDQGLQFLIQYYNGEERAKGNILERFSAQQFPDLHSELNLSSLELGDSALYFCASSPEGTASYEQYFGPGTRLTVT.

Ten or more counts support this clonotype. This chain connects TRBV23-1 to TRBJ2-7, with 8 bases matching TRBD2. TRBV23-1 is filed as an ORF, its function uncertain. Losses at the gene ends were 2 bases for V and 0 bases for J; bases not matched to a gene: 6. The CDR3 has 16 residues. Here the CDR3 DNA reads TGCGCCAGCAGTCAACTACAGCGGGAGAGCTCCTACGAGCAGTACTTC. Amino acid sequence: CASSQLQRESSYEQYF.

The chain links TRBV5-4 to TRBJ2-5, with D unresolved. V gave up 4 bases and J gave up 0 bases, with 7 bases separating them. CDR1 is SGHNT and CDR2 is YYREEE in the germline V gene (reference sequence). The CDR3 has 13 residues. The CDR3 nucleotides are TGTGCCAGCAGCCCCGAGTACCAAGAGACCCAGTACTTC. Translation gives CASSPEYQETQYF. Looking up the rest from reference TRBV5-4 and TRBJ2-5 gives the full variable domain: ETGVTQSPTHLIKTRGQQVTLRCSSQSGHNTVSWYQQALGQGPQFIFQYYREEENGRGNFPPRFSGLQFPNYSSELNVNALELDDSALYLCASSPEYQETQYFGPGTRLLVL.

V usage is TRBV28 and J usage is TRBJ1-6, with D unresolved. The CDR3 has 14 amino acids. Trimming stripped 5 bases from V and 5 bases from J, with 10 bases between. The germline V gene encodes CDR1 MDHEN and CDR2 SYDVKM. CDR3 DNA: TGTGCCAGCAGTGAAAGGTGGAATAATTCACCCCTCCACTTT. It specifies CASSERWNNSPLHF. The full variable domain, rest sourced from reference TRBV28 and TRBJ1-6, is DVKVTQSSRYLVKRTGEKVFLECVQDMDHENMFWYRQDPGLGLRLIYFSYDVKMKEKGDIPEGYSVSREKKERFSLILESASTNQTSMYLCASSERWNNSPLHFGNGTRLTVT.

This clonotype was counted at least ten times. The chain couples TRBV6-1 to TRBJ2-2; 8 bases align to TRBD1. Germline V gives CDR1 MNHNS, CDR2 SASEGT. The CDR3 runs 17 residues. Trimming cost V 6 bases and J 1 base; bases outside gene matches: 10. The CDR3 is CASRIDGQGLNTGELFF. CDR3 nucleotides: TGTGCCAGCAGGATAGACGGACAGGGCCTGAACACCGGGGAGCTGTTTTTT.

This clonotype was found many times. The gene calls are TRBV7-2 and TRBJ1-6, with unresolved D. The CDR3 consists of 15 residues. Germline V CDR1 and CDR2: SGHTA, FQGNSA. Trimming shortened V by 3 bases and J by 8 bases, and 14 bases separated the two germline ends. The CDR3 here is CASSFRTGYDSPLHF. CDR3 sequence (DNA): TGTGCCAGCAGCTTCCGGACCGGGTACGATTCACCCCTCCACTTT.

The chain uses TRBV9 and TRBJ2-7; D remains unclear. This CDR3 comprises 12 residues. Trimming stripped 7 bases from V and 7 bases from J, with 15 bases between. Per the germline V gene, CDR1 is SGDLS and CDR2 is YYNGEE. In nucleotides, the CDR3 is TGTGCCAGCGGCCCGAGGTTGGGTGAGCAGTACTTC. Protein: CASGPRLGEQYF.

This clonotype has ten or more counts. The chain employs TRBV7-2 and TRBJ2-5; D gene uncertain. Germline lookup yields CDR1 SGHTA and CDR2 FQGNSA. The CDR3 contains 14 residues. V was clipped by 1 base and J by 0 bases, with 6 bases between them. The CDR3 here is CASSLGRYQETQYF. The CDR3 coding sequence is TGTGCCAGCAGCTTAGGGCGATACCAAGAGACCCAGTACTTC. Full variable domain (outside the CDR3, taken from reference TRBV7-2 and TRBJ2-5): GAGVSQSPSNKVTEKGKDVELRCDPISGHTALYWYRQSLGQGLEFLIYFQGNSAPDKSGLPSDRFSAERTGGSVSTLTIQRTQQEDSAVYLCASSLGRYQETQYFGPGTRLLVL.

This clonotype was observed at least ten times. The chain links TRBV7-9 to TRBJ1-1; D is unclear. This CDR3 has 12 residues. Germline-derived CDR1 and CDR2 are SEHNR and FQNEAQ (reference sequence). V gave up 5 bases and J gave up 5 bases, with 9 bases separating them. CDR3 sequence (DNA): TGTGCCAGCAGCAAGGCGTATACTGAAGCTTTCTTT. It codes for CASSKAYTEAFF.

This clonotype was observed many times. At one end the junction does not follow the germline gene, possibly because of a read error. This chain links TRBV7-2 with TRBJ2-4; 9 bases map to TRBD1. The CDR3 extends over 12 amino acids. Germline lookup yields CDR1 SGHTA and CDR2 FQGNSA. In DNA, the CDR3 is TGTGCCAGCAGCCAACGGGACAGGGTCGTCGTCTTC. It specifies CASSQRDRVVVF.

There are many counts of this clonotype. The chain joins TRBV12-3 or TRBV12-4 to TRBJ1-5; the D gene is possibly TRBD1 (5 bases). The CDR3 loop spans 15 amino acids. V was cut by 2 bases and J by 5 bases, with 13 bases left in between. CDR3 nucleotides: TGTGCCAGCAGTTTAAAGGGTGTGGGGCATCAGCCCCAGCATTTT. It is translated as CASSLKGVGHQPQHF.

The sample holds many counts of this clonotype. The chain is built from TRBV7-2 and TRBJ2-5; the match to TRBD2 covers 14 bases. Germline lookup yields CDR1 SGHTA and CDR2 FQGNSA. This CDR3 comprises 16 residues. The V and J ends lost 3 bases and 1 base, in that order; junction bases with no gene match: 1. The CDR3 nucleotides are TGTGCCAGCAGCTTTGGACTAGCGGGAGGCCAAGAGACCCAGTACTTC. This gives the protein CASSFGLAGGQETQYF.

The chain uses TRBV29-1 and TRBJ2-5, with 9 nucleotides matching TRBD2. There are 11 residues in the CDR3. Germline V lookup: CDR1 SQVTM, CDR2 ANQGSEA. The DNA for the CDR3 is TGCAGTAGCGGGAGTTCAGAGACCCAGTACTTC. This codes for CSSGSSETQYF.

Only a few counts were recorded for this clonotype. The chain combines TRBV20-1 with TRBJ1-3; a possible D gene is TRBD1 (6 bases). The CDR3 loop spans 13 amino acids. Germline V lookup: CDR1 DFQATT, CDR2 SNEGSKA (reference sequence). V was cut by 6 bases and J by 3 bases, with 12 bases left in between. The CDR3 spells CSATRGVGNTIYF. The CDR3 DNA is TGCAGTGCAACCAGGGGAGTTGGAAACACCATATATTTT.

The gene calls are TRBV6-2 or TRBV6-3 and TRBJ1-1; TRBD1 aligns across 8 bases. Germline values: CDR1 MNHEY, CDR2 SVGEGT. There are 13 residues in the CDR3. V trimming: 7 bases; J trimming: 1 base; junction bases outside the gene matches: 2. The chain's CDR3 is CASKDRANTEAFF. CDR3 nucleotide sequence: TGTGCCAGCAAGGACAGGGCGAACACTGAAGCTTTCTTT.

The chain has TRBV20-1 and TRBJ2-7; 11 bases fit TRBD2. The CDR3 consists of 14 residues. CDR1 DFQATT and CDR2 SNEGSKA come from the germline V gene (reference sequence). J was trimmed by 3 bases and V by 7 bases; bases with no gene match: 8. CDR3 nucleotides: TGCAGTGTCCTTACCGGGACTAGCGGCTACGAGCAGTACTTC. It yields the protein CSVLTGTSGYEQYF.

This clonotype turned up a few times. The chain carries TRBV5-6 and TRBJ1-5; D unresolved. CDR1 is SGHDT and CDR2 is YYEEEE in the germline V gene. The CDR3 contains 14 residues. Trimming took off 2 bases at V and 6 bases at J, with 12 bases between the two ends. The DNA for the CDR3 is TGTGCCAGCAGCTTTTGGACGGGCGGTCAGCCCCAGCATTTT. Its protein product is CASSFWTGGQPQHF.

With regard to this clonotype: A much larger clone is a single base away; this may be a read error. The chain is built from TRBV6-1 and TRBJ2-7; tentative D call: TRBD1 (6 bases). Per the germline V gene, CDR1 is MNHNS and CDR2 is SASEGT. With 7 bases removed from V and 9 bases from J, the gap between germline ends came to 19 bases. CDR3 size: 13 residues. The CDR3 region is CASTQGPEEAQYF. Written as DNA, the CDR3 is TGTGCCAGCACCCAGGGGCCCGAGGAGGCGCAGTACTTC.

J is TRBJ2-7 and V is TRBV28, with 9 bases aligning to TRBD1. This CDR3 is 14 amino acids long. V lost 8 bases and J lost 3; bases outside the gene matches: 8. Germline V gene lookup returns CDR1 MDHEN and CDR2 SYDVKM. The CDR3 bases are TGTGCCAGCGACTCGGGACAGGGAGTCTACGAGCAGTACTTC. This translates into CASDSGQGVYEQYF.

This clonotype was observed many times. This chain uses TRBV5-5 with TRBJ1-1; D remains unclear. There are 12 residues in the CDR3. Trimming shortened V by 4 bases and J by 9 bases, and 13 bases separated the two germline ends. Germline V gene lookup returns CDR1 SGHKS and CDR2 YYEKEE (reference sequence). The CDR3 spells CASSGRREQAFF. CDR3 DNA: TGTGCCAGCAGCGGCCGAAGGGAACAAGCTTTCTTT.

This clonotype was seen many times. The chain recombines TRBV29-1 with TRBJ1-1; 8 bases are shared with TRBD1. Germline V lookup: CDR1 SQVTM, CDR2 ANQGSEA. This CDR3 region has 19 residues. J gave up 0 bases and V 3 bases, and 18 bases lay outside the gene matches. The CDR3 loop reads CSVERGQGLFRDLNTEAFF. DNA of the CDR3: TGCAGCGTTGAGAGAGGACAGGGACTTTTTAGGGACCTGAACACTGAAGCTTTCTTT.

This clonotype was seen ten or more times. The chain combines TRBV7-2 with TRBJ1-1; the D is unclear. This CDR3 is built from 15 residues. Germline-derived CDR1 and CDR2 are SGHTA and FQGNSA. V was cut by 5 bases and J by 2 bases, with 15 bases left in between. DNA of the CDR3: TGTGCCAGCAGCGCCTACAGCATACTTAACACTGAAGCTTTCTTT. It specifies CASSAYSILNTEAFF.

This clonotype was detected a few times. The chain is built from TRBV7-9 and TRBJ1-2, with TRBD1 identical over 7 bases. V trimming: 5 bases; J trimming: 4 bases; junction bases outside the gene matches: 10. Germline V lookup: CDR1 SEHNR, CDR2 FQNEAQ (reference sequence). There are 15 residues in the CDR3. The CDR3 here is CASSPPQTGSYGYTF. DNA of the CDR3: TGTGCCAGCAGCCCACCCCAGACAGGGAGCTATGGCTACACCTTC. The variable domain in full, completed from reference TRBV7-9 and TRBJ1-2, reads DTGVSQNPRHKITKRGQNVTFRCDPISEHNRLYWYRQTLGQGPEFLTYFQNEAQLEKSRLLSDRFSAERPKGSFSTLEIQRTEQGDSAMYLCASSPPQTGSYGYTFGSGTRLTVV.

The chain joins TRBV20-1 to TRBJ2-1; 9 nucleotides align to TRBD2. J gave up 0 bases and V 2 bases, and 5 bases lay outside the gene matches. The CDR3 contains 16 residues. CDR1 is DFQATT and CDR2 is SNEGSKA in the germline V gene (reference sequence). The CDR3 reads CSARRGSGSSYNEQFF. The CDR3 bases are TGCAGTGCTAGAAGGGGTAGCGGGAGCTCCTACAATGAGCAGTTCTTC.

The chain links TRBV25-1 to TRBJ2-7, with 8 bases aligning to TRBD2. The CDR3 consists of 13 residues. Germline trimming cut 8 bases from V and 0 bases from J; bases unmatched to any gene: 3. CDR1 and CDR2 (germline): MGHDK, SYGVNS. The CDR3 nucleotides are TGTGCCAGCCACAGCGGGAGCTCCTACGAGCAGTACTTC. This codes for CASHSGSSYEQYF.

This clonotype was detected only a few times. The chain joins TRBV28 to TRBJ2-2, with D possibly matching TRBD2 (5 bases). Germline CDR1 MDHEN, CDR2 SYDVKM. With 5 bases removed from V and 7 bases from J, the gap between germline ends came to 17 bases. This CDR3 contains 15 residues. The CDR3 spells CASSAPLYGVGELFF. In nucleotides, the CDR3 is TGTGCCAGCAGTGCCCCTCTTTACGGGGTCGGGGAGCTGTTTTTT.

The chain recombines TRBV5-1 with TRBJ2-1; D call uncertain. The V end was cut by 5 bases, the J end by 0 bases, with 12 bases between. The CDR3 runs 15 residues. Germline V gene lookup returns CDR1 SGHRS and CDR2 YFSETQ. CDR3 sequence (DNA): TGCGCCAGCAGTCGACTGGAGAGCTCCTACAATGAGCAGTTCTTC. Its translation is CASSRLESSYNEQFF.